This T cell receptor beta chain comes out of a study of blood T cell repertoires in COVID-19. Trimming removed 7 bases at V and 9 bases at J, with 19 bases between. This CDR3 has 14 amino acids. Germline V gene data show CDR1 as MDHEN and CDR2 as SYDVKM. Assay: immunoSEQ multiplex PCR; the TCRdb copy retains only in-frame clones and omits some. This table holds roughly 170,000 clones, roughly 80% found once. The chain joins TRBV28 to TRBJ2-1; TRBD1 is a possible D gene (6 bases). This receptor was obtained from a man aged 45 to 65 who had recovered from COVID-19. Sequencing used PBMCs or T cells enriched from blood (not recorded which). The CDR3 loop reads CASIGQGWSGEQFF. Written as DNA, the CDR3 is TGTGCCAGCATCGGCCAGGGGTGGTCGGGTGAGCAGTTCTTC.